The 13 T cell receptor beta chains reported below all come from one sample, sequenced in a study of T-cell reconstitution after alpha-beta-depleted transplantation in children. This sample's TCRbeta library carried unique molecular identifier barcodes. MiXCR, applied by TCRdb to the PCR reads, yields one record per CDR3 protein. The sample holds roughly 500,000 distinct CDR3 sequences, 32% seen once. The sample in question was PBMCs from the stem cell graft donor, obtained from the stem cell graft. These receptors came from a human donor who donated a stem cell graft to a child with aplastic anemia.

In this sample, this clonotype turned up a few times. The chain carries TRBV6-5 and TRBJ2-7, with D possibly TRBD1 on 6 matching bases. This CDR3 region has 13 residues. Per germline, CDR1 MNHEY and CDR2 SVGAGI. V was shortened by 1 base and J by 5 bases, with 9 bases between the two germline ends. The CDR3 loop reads CASSYFGQNEQYF. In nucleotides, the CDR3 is TGTGCCAGCAGTTACTTCGGACAGAACGAGCAGTACTTC.

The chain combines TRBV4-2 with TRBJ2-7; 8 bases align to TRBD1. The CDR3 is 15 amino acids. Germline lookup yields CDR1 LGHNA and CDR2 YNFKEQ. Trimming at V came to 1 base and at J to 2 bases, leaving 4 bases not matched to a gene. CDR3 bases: TGTGCCAGCAGCCAAGGAGACAGGGGAGCCTACGAGCAGTACTTC. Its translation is CASSQGDRGAYEQYF.

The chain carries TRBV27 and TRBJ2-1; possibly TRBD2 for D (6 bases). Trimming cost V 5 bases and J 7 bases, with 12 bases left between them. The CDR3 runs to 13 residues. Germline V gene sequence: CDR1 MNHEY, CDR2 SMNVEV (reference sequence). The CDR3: CASSQRAGNEQFF. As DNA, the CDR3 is TGTGCCAGCAGTCAGAGGGCGGGGAATGAGCAGTTCTTC.

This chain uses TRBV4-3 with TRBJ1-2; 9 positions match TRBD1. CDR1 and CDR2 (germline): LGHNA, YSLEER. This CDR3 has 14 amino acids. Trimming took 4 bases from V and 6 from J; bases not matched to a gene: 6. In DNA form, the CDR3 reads TGCGCCAGCAGCCGGTCGGACAGGGGCGATGGCTACACCTTC. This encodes CASSRSDRGDGYTF.

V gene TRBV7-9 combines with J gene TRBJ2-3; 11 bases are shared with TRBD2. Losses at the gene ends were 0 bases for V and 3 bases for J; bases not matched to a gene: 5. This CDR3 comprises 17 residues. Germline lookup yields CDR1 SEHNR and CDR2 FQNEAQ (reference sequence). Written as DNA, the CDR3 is TGTGCCAGCAGCTTAGCTCGACTAGCGGGAACAACAGATACGCAGTATTTT. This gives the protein CASSLARLAGTTDTQYF.

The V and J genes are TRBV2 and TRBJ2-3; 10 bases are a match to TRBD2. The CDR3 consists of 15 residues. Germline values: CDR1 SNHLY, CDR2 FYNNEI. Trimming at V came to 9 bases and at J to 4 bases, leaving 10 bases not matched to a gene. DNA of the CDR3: TGTGCCAGGAGAAGCGGGAGGGCCGGCTCAGATACGCAGTATTTT. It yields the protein CARRSGRAGSDTQYF. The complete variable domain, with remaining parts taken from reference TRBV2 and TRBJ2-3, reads EPEVTQTPSHQVTQMGQEVILRCVPISNHLYFYWYRQILGQKVEFLVSFYNNEISEKSEIFDDQFSVERPDGSNFTLKIRSTKLEDSAMYFCARRSGRAGSDTQYFGPGTRLTVL.

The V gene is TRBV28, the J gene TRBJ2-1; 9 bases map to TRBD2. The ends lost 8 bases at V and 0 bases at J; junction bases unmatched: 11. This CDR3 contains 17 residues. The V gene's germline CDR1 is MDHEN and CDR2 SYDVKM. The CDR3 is CASPAGGPPNSYNEQFF. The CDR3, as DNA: TGTGCCAGCCCGGCGGGGGGGCCACCTAACTCCTACAATGAGCAGTTCTTC.

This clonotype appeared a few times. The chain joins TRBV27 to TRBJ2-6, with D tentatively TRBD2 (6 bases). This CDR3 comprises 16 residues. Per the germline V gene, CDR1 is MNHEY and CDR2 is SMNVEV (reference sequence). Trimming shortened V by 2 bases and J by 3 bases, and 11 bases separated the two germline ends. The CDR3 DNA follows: TGTGCCAGCAGTTTAACGGGGACTTATGGGGCCAACGTCCTGACTTTC. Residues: CASSLTGTYGANVLTF.

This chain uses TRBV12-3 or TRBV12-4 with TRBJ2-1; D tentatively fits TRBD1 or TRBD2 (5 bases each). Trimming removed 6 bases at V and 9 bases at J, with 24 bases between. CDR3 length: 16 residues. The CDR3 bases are TGTGCCAGCAGCCCAACCTTGGCGCCGAGGGACGGTGAGCAGTTCTTC. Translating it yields CASSPTLAPRDGEQFF.

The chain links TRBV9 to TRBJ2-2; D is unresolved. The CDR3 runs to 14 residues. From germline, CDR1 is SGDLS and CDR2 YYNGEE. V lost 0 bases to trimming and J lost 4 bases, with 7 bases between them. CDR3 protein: CASSVEPSTGELFF. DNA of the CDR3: TGTGCCAGCAGCGTAGAACCGAGCACCGGGGAGCTGTTTTTT.

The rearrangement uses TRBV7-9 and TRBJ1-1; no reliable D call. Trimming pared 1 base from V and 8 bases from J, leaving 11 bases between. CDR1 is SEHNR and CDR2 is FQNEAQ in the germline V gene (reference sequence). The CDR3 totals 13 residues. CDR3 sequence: CASSLETGIEAFF. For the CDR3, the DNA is TGTGCCAGCAGCTTAGAGACGGGAATCGAAGCTTTCTTT.

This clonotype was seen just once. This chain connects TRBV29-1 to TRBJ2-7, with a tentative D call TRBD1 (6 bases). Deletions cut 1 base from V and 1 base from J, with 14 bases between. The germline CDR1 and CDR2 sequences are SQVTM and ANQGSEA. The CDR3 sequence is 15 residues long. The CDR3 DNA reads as TGCAGCGTTGAAGTCCGGCACAGGGCATCCTACGAGCAGTACTTC. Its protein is CSVEVRHRASYEQYF.

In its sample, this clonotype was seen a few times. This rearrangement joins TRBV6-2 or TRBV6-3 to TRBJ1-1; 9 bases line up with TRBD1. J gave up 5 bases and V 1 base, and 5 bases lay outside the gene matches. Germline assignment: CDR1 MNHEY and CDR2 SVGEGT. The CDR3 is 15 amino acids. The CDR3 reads CASSYLDRGRTEAFF. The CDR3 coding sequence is TGTGCCAGCAGTTACTTGGACAGGGGTCGTACTGAAGCTTTCTTT.